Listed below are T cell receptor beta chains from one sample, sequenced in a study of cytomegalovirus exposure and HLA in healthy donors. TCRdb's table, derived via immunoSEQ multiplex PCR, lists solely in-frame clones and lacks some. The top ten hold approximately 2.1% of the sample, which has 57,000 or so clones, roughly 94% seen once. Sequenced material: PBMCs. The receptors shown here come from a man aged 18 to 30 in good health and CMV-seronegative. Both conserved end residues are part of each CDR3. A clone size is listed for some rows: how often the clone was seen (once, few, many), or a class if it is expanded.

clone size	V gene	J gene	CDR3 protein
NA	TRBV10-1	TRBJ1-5	CASRQGKSNQPQHF
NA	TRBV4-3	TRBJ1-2	CASSQDLLANYGYTF
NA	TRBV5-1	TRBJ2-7	CASSHQGQVDEQYF
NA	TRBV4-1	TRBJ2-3	CASSHGLADTQYF
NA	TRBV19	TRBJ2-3	CASSGGGYTDTQYF
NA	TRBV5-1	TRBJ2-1	CASSQEGLAGGLTLYNEQFF
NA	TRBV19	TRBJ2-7	CASSGTAYEQYF
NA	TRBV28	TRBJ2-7	CASSFGVHEQYF
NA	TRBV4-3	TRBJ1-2	CASSQESSTVYGYTF
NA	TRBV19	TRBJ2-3	CASMGDRVNWQYF
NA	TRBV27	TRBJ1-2	CAPLLPRVYGYTF
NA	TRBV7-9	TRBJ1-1	CASRPIGQDLNTEAFF
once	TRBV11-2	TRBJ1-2	CASSLAGAGIYGYTF
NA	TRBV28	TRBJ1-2	CASSPYRGNYGYTF
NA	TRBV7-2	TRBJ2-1	CASSPASGHNEQFF
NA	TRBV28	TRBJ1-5	CASSLLGTGENQPQHF
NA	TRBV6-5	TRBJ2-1	CASRRGNNEQFF
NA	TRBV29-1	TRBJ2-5	CSAGGRRERKETQYF
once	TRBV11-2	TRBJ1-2	CASSDRQGAEGYTF
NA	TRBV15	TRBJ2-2	CATSRDVRLAGDNTGELFF
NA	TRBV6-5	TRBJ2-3	CASSYASGGPDTQYF
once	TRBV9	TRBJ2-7	CASSVFSGTEQYF
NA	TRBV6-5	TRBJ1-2	CASSSTGAYGYTF
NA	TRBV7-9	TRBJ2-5	CASSSGTGGGETQYF
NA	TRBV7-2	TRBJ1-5	CASSVLSNQPQHF
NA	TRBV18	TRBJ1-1	CASSLTVNTEAFF
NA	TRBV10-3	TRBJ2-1	CAISATSGTWNEQFF
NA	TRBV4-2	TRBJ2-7	CASSQELAGFYEQYF
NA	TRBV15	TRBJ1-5	CATSSAGQLYSNQPQHF
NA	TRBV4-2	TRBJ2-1	CASSPSRLAGEHIF
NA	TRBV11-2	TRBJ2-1	CASSLALAGGRNEQFF
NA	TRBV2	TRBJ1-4	CASAYAKTTNEKLFF
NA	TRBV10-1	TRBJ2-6	CASSPVGANVLTF
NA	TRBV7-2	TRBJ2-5	CASSYAGGDSETQYF
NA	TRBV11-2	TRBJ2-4	CASSLVRGDIQYF
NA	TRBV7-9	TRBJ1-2	CASSLDRDRGSGYTF
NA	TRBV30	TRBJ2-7	CACSTSGKGEQYF
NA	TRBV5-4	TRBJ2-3	CASSSLAGVVTDTQYF
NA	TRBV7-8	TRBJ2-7	CASSHSRTSGTTKEYF
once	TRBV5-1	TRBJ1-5	CASSLDSVNQPQHF
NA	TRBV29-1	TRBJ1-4	CSVSPQGVNEKLFF
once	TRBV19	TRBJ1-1	CASKQGNTEAFF
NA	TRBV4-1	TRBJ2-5	CASSQDPGPSGHKKTQYF
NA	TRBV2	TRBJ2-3	CASRRQGGSTDTQYF
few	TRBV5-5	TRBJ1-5	CASSLNGQGTNQPQHF
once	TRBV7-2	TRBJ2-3	CASSFGLGQGTDTQYF
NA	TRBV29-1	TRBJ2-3	CSVVEGAADTQYF
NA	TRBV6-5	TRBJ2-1	CASVGGGPDEQFF
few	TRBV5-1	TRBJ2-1	CASSWGDLSYNEQFF
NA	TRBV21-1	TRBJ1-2	CASSKALRQQVAYGYTF
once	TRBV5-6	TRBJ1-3	CASSPGQAPLSIYF